Presented here are 12 T cell receptor beta chains from one specimen sequenced in a study of T cell changes during pregnancy in multiple sclerosis. TCRdb's copy holds only in-frame clones and misses some; the assay was immunoSEQ multiplex PCR. The data show about 35,000 clones, around 93% seen once. The sequencing here drew on CD4+ T cells from peripheral blood mononuclear cells, taken in the first trimester of pregnancy. Receptors were obtained from a female donor with multiple sclerosis, enrolled in a pregnancy study.

This CDR3 is CASSRASGGAVFFADTQYF. The DNA of the CDR3 is TGCGCCAGCAGCAGGGCTAGCGGGGGGGCCGTTTTTTTTGCAGATACGCAGTATTTT. The rearrangement links TRBV5-1 to TRBJ2-3; TRBD2 matches at 12 bases. The germline V gene encodes CDR1 SGHRS and CDR2 YFSETQ. V gave up 4 bases and J gave up 4 bases; unmatched junction bases: 16. The CDR3 length is 19 residues.

J is TRBJ2-5 and V is TRBV5-8; tentatively, D is TRBD1 (5 bases). Trimming stripped 0 bases from V and 1 base from J, with 10 bases between. The CDR3 contains 15 residues. Germline loops: CDR1 SGHTS, CDR2 YDEGEE. Here the CDR3 reads CASSLGDRLQETQYF. For the CDR3, the DNA is TGTGCCAGCAGCTTGGGAGACAGACTCCAAGAGACCCAGTACTTC.

This clone occurred a few times. The chain links TRBV5-1 to TRBJ1-2; D might be TRBD1 (5 bases). CDR3 length equals 12 residues. Per germline, CDR1 SGHRS and CDR2 YFSETQ. The germline V and J ends were trimmed by 5 bases and 7 bases, with 12 bases remaining between them. The CDR3 loop reads CASSRGEGGYTF. For the CDR3, the DNA is TGCGCCAGCAGTAGAGGGGAGGGTGGCTACACCTTC. The entire variable domain, with the rest obtained from reference TRBV5-1 and TRBJ1-2, is as follows: KAGVTQTPRYLIKTRGQQVTLSCSPISGHRSVSWYQQTPGQGLQFLFEYFSETQRNKGNFPGRFSGRQFSNSRSEMNVSTLELGDSALYLCASSRGEGGYTFGSGTRLTVV.

V gene TRBV5-4 combines with J gene TRBJ2-7; D call uncertain. The CDR3 length is 13 residues. With 1 base removed from V and 6 bases from J, the gap between germline ends came to 11 bases. Germline CDR1 reads SGHNT; CDR2 reads YYREEE (reference sequence). The DNA for the CDR3 is TGTGCCAGCAGCTTGATCGGATCGGGCGAGCAGTACTTC. Translated, it gives CASSLIGSGEQYF.

This clone was seen once. The V gene is TRBV14, the J gene TRBJ2-1; 10 bases fit TRBD1. This CDR3 has 19 residues. The J segment lost 4 bases and the V segment lost 4 bases, leaving 16 bases of the junction unmatched. Germline-derived CDR1 and CDR2 are SGHDN and FVKESK. CDR3 residues: CASSPYYPRTGGLYNEQFF. CDR3 bases: TGTGCCAGCAGCCCCTATTATCCCCGGACAGGGGGGCTTTACAATGAGCAGTTCTTC.

The genes are TRBV7-9 and TRBJ1-5; D may be TRBD1 (5 bases). Trimming removed 5 bases from V and 2 bases from J, with 13 bases in between. The V gene's germline CDR1 is SEHNR and CDR2 FQNEAQ (reference sequence). The CDR3 spans 15 residues. CDR3 protein: CASSANGAGNQPQHF. CDR3 coding DNA: TGTGCCAGCAGCGCGAATGGGGCCGGCAATCAGCCCCAGCATTTT.

This rearrangement joins TRBV7-3 to TRBJ1-2; D is undetermined. The CDR3 runs to 14 residues. Per germline, CDR1 SGHTA and CDR2 FQGTGA. V gave up 5 bases and J gave up 2 bases, with 12 bases separating them. The CDR3 DNA is TGTGCCAGCAGCCCCACCTCTGGCAACTATGGCTACACCTTC. It yields the protein CASSPTSGNYGYTF.

The chain couples TRBV27 to TRBJ1-5; no definite D call. The length of the CDR3 is 17 residues. The V end was cut by 4 bases, the J end by 2 bases, with 18 bases between. Germline V lookup: CDR1 MNHEY, CDR2 SMNVEV (reference sequence). The CDR3 coding sequence is TGTGCCAGCAGTTCCGTTGTACTCCCGGGAGGCAATCAGCCCCAGCATTTT. It yields the protein CASSSVVLPGGNQPQHF.

CDR3 nucleotides: TGTGCCAGCAGCTTAACTGGGAGCTCCTACGAGCAGTACTTC. Translated, it gives CASSLTGSSYEQYF. This rearrangement joins TRBV7-2 to TRBJ2-7; D possibly corresponds to TRBD2 (5 bases). The CDR3 runs to 14 residues. V dropped 2 bases and J dropped 0 bases, with 8 bases sitting between them. The germline V gene encodes CDR1 SGHTA and CDR2 FQGNSA. The full variable domain, in which reference TRBV7-2 and TRBJ2-7 provide the parts outside the CDR3, is GAGVSQSPSNKVTEKGKDVELRCDPISGHTALYWYRQSLGQGLEFLIYFQGNSAPDKSGLPSDRFSAERTGGSVSTLTIQRTQQEDSAVYLCASSLTGSSYEQYFGPGTRLTVT.

The J gene is TRBJ2-3, the V gene TRBV5-1; TRBD1 agrees at 8 bases. The CDR3 totals 15 residues. J lost 6 bases, V lost 4 bases, and 10 bases had no gene match. Germline loops: CDR1 SGHRS, CDR2 YFSETQ. The CDR3 DNA is TGCGCCAGCAGCCCCCAGGGACAGGTCCAGGATACGCAGTATTTT. This encodes CASSPQGQVQDTQYF.

The chain carries TRBV19 and TRBJ2-1; 8 nucleotides agree with TRBD1. This CDR3 is 15 amino acids long. Germline values: CDR1 LNHDA, CDR2 SQIVND (reference sequence). The junction had 9 bases not matched to a gene; V was cut back by 3 bases and J by 8 bases. The DNA of the CDR3 is TGTGCCAGTAGTATCAGAGGACAGGGTAGGGATGAGCAGTTCTTC. Encoded protein: CASSIRGQGRDEQFF.

The chain employs TRBV5-5 and TRBJ2-7; D remains unclear. CDR1 and CDR2 from the germline V gene are SGHKS and YYEKEE (reference sequence). V lost 2 bases, J lost 3 bases, and 9 bases lay in between. The CDR3 extends over 13 amino acids. The chain's CDR3 is CASSFGRNYEQYF. The CDR3 DNA reads as TGTGCCAGCAGCTTCGGCAGGAACTACGAGCAGTACTTC.